The 24 T cell receptor beta chains in this list originate from one sample, sequenced in a study of blood T cell repertoires in COVID-19. Profiled with immunoSEQ multiplex PCR; TCRdb holds only in-frame clones, not every one. This sample has 35,000 to 45,000 clones; around four fifths occur once, and the top ten carry around 35%. The sequenced material came from peripheral blood. These receptor sequences come from a man in his sixties with acute or convalescent COVID-19.

This clone qualifies as medium-sized (0.01 to 0.1%). The chain couples TRBV11-2 to TRBJ2-7, with 9 bases aligning to TRBD1. CDR1 and CDR2 (germline): SGHAT, FQNNGV. CDR3 size: 17 residues. J lost 4 bases, V lost 0 bases, and 10 bases had no gene match. CDR3 amino acids: CASSLEKLGQGAYEQYF. CDR3 sequence (DNA): TGTGCCAGCAGCTTAGAGAAGTTGGGACAGGGTGCGTACGAGCAGTACTTC.

With regard to this clone: Different DNA sequences within this sample yield the same CDR3. The genes are TRBV2 and TRBJ1-5; TRBD1 matches at 8 bases. J was trimmed by 4 bases and V by 7 bases; bases with no gene match: 6. The CDR3 length is 14 residues. CDR1 SNHLY and CDR2 FYNNEI come from the germline V gene. CDR3 region: CASTDRGVNQPQHF. The CDR3 DNA reads TGTGCCAGCACCGACAGGGGAGTAAATCAGCCCCAGCATTTT.

V usage is TRBV5-1 and J usage is TRBJ1-5; 7 bases map to TRBD1. The CDR3 is 15 amino acids. Germline CDR1 and CDR2: SGHRS and YFSETQ. V shed 4 bases, J shed 0 bases, and the junction held 4 bases outside the gene matches. The CDR3 DNA follows: TGCGCCAGCAGCCGGACAGGAGATAGCAATCAGCCCCAGCATTTT. This gives the protein CASSRTGDSNQPQHF.

This clone has a handful of counts. The chain has TRBV7-9 and TRBJ2-1; 7 bases line up with TRBD1. Germline values: CDR1 SEHNR, CDR2 FQNEAQ (reference sequence). Losses at the gene ends were 1 base for V and 3 bases for J; bases not matched to a gene: 6. The CDR3 covers 16 residues. The DNA for the CDR3 is TGTGCCAGCAGCTTAGTTGGGGGACAGTTCTACAATGAGCAGTTCTTC. Translating gives CASSLVGGQFYNEQFF.

The chain combines TRBV30 with TRBJ2-3, with 7 bases identical to TRBD2. CDR1 and CDR2 (germline): GTSNPN, SVGIG (reference sequence). After removal of 6 bases from V and 4 bases from J, the junction contained 10 bases not matched to a gene. This CDR3 is built from 14 residues. CDR3 loop: CACAGGGGPDTQYF. CDR3 coding DNA: TGTGCCTGCGCAGGCGGGGGAGGTCCAGATACGCAGTATTTT.

The chain couples TRBV6-6 to TRBJ2-2; D is ambiguous. V was pared by 0 bases and J by 2 bases, with 4 bases between. The CDR3 totals 14 residues. Germline CDR1 and CDR2: MNHNY and SVGAGI (reference sequence). CDR3 sequence: CASSYSSNTGELFF. CDR3 DNA: TGTGCCAGCAGTTACTCGAGTAACACCGGGGAGCTGTTTTTT.

This chain joins TRBV12-3 or TRBV12-4 and TRBJ2-7; weak D call: TRBD1 (5 bases). The CDR3 length is 13 residues. Trimming left V 5 bases short and J 1 base short, with 9 bases between. The CDR3 coding sequence is TGTGCCAGCAGTAAGGACATTTCCTACGAGCAGTACTTC. It translates to CASSKDISYEQYF.

This clone was observed a single time. V and J are TRBV11-3 and TRBJ2-5; D unresolved. The V and J ends lost 1 base and 3 bases respectively, with 9 bases between them. CDR1 and CDR2 from the germline V gene are SGHNT and YENEEA. This CDR3 is built from 14 residues. The CDR3 nucleotides read TGTGCCAGCAGCTTAGGTCGCCCGGAAGAGACCCAGTACTTC. Translation gives CASSLGRPEETQYF.

The chain employs TRBV9 and TRBJ1-4; D is possibly TRBD1 (5 bases). Looked up from germline, CDR1 is SGDLS and CDR2 is YYNGEE. The ends were cut back, 0 bases at V and 3 bases at J, with 12 bases in the middle. The CDR3 covers 16 residues. The CDR3 DNA is TGTGCCAGCAGCGTAGCTGGGGGGGGTCCTAATGAAAAACTGTTTTTT. It translates to CASSVAGGGPNEKLFF.

In the case of this clone: Sequence at one end of the junction differs from germline and may be a read error. J is TRBJ2-3 and V is TRBV2, with D possibly matching TRBD1 (6 bases). CDR3 length: 14 residues. Per germline, CDR1 SNHLY and CDR2 FYNNEI. The DNA for the CDR3 is TGTGCCAGCAGCGAAGGACAGAGCACAGATACGCAGTATTTT. Its protein product is CASSEGQSTDTQYF.

This clone occurred a few times. The chain couples TRBV5-1 to TRBJ2-7; TRBD2 is a possible D gene (6 bases). Germline V gene data show CDR1 as SGHRS and CDR2 as YFSETQ. V lost 9 bases and J lost 2, with 21 bases in between. CDR3 length: 15 residues. CDR3 region: CATAQTPGVTYEQYF. Written as DNA, the CDR3 is TGCGCCACCGCCCAGACACCGGGAGTCACCTACGAGCAGTACTTC.

This chain joins TRBV7-9 and TRBJ2-1; 7 bases fit TRBD2. This CDR3 contains 15 residues. V lost 4 bases and J lost 4; bases outside the gene matches: 7. Germline V gene data show CDR1 as SEHNR and CDR2 as FQNEAQ (reference sequence). CDR3 loop: CASSSGTTKYNEQFF. CDR3 DNA sequence: TGTGCCAGCAGCTCCGGGACTACCAAGTACAATGAGCAGTTCTTC. Based on the CDR3 plus reference TRBV7-9 and TRBJ2-1, the full variable domain is DTGVSQNPRHKITKRGQNVTFRCDPISEHNRLYWYRQTLGQGPEFLTYFQNEAQLEKSRLLSDRFSAERPKGSFSTLEIQRTEQGDSAMYLCASSSGTTKYNEQFFGPGTRLTVL.

The chain combines TRBV2 with TRBJ2-2; tentatively, D is TRBD2 (5 bases). Germline V lookup: CDR1 SNHLY, CDR2 FYNNEI. The CDR3 consists of 14 residues. The V end lost 3 bases, the J end lost 1 base, and 6 bases lay between the germline ends. The CDR3 is CASSEDLNTGELFF. The CDR3 bases are TGTGCCAGCAGTGAGGACTTGAACACCGGGGAGCTGTTTTTT.

The chain employs TRBV4-2 and TRBJ2-5; TRBD2 matches 7 bases. Germline CDR1 is LGHNA and CDR2 is YNFKEQ. V gave up 8 bases and J gave up 5 bases; unmatched junction bases: 17. This CDR3 comprises 16 residues. For the CDR3, the DNA is TGTGCCAGCCGCGACTTGGGTGGGAGGGCCCCCGAGACCCAGTACTTC. This gives the protein CASRDLGGRAPETQYF.

There are a few counts of this clone. In DNA form, the CDR3 reads TGTGCCAGCAGCTTAGAACGGACAGGGGGCGACGCGACTTACGAGCAGTACTTC. It translates to CASSLERTGGDATYEQYF. The gene calls are TRBV11-3 and TRBJ2-7, with 11 bases aligning to TRBD1. Germline CDR1 SGHNT, CDR2 YENEEA. This CDR3 has 18 amino acids. V was clipped by 0 bases and J by 4 bases; unmatched bases: 11.

This chain uses TRBV7-9 with TRBJ2-5; 10 bases agree with TRBD2. CDR1 is SEHNR and CDR2 is FQNEAQ in the germline V gene (reference sequence). The CDR3 is 14 residues long. The junction had 2 bases not matched to a gene; V was cut back by 4 bases and J by 3 bases. CDR3 in amino acids: CASSSGLAEETQYF. The CDR3 DNA reads as TGTGCCAGCAGCTCCGGACTAGCGGAAGAGACCCAGTACTTC.

This clone is a singleton in its sample. This chain joins TRBV5-1 and TRBJ2-1; tentative D call: TRBD1 (5 bases). V was trimmed by 7 bases and J by 6 bases, leaving 14 bases between them. CDR1 is SGHRS and CDR2 is YFSETQ in the germline V gene. This CDR3 comprises 13 residues. In DNA form, the CDR3 reads TGCGCCAGCGGTCAGGGAATGCGCAATGAGCAGTTCTTC. This sequence encodes CASGQGMRNEQFF.

V is TRBV19 and J is TRBJ2-7; 8 bases line up with TRBD1. V was pared by 6 bases and J by 6 bases, with 4 bases of the junction left unmatched. Germline lookup yields CDR1 LNHDA and CDR2 SQIVND (reference sequence). This CDR3 is built from 12 residues. This CDR3 reads CASSQGAGEQYF. Written as DNA, the CDR3 is TGTGCCAGTAGCCAGGGGGCCGGCGAGCAGTACTTC. The whole variable domain, remainder taken from reference TRBV19 and TRBJ2-7, is DGGITQSPKYLFRKEGQNVTLSCEQNLNHDAMYWYRQDPGQGLRLIYYSQIVNDFQKGDIAEGYSVSREKKESFPLTVTSAQKNPTAFYLCASSQGAGEQYFGPGTRLTVT.

The gene calls are TRBV5-4 and TRBJ1-3, with 7 bases identical to TRBD1. The ends lost 4 bases at V and 0 bases at J; junction bases unmatched: 7. CDR1 and CDR2 from the germline V gene are SGHNT and YYREEE (reference sequence). The CDR3 totals 16 residues. CDR3 loop: CASSTRQGGSGNTIYF. The CDR3 nucleotides are TGTGCCAGCAGCACCAGACAGGGAGGCTCTGGAAACACCATATATTTT.

V gene TRBV6-6 combines with J gene TRBJ2-2; TRBD1 might be the D (6 bases). Germline V lookup: CDR1 MNHNY, CDR2 SVGAGI (reference sequence). This CDR3 region has 15 residues. V lost 2 bases and J lost 2, with 9 bases in between. The CDR3 reads CASSYRGTNTGELFF. The DNA for the CDR3 is TGTGCCAGCAGTTACAGGGGGACAAACACCGGGGAGCTGTTTTTT.

The rearrangement joins TRBV4-2 to TRBJ1-1; TRBD1 is a possible D gene (5 bases). Trimming stripped 0 bases from V and 0 bases from J, with 17 bases between. In germline, CDR1 is LGHNA, CDR2 YNFKEQ. CDR3 length: 18 amino acids. CDR3 DNA: TGTGCCAGCAGCCAAGAGCGGGGGTTAGGGCGGATGAACACTGAAGCTTTCTTT. Translating it yields CASSQERGLGRMNTEAFF.

The rearrangement links TRBV6-2 or TRBV6-3 to TRBJ2-4; possibly TRBD1 for D (5 bases). V lost 0 bases to trimming and J lost 2 bases, with 23 bases between them. The CDR3 is made up of 20 amino acids. Germline CDR1 is MNHEY and CDR2 is SVGEGT. CDR3 residues: CASSYSSVEWGALPKNIQYF. The CDR3 DNA is TGTGCCAGCAGTTACTCGAGCGTAGAGTGGGGCGCCTTGCCCAAAAACATTCAGTACTTC.

The chain recombines TRBV11-3 with TRBJ2-7; TRBD1 matches at 7 bases. With 5 bases clipped from V and 4 bases from J, the junction kept 5 bases outside the gene matches. The length of the CDR3 is 13 residues. Germline V gives CDR1 SGHNT, CDR2 YENEEA. CDR3 amino acids: CASSRLQGYEQYF. The CDR3 nucleotides are TGTGCCAGCAGCCGTCTACAGGGGTACGAGCAGTACTTC.

This chain links TRBV6-5 with TRBJ1-2, with 10 bases fitting TRBD1. The CDR3 is made up of 15 amino acids. After removal of 4 bases from V and 6 bases from J, the junction contained 8 bases not matched to a gene. Germline-derived CDR1 and CDR2 are MNHEY and SVGAGI. The CDR3 sequence is CASSSWTGGWDGYTF. The CDR3 DNA sequence: TGTGCCAGCAGTTCCTGGACAGGGGGTTGGGATGGCTACACCTTC.